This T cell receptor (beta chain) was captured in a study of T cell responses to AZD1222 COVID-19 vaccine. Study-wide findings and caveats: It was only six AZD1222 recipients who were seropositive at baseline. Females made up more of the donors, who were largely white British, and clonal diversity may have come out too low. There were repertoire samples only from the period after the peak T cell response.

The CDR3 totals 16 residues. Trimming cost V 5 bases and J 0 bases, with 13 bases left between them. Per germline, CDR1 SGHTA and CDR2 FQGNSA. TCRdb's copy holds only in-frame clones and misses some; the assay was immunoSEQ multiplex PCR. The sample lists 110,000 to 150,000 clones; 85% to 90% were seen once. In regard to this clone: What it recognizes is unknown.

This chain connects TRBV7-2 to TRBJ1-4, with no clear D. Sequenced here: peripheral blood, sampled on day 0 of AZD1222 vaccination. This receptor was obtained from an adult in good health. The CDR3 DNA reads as TGTGCCAGCAGCCAAAACCGGGTTTCAACTAATGAAAAACTGTTTTTT. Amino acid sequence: CASSQNRVSTNEKLFF.